The T cell receptor (beta chain) under discussion was sequenced for a study of cytomegalovirus exposure and HLA in healthy donors. Primers: 60 Vbeta forward and 13 Jbeta reverse. The repertoire was sequenced with immunoSEQ multiplex PCR; TCRdb's copy has only in-frame clones and lacks some. The sample yields about 190,000 clones, roughly four fifths seen once. Of note for this clone: No antigen is known for it.

The donors were healthy bone marrow donors. Germline V gene sequence: CDR1 SGHDT, CDR2 YYEEEE. V lost 1 base, J lost 1 base, and 6 bases lay in between. The CDR3 contains 14 residues. Whole-study findings and limits: High specificity and sensitivity for cytomegalovirus status were reported for the classifier. Judged likely to be a sequencing artifact was a cluster of highly shared sequence variants.

The chain recombines TRBV5-6 with TRBJ1-3, with D unclear. The receptor's source is a woman aged 30 to 39 in good health and CMV-seropositive. Sequencing was carried out using PBMCs. The CDR3 is CASSLTRSGNTIYF. The CDR3 coding sequence is TGTGCCAGCAGCTTGACCAGGTCTGGAAACACCATATATTTT.